The 14 T cell receptor beta chains presented below share a single source sample, sequenced in a study of graft-versus-host responses after intestinal transplantation. TCRdb's copy holds only in-frame clones and misses some; the assay was immunoSEQ multiplex PCR. Of fewer than 20,000 clones listed, more than 85% are singletons. The source material was PBMCs, sampled 23 days after intestinal transplant. Source of these receptors: a human patient who received an intestinal transplant, so some T cells may come from the graft donor.

CDR3 nucleotides: TGTGCCAGCAGCTTGATGGGCCGAGGAGGGGCCTACAATGAGCAGTTCTTC. This encodes CASSLMGRGGAYNEQFF. The chain links TRBV5-6 to TRBJ2-1, with D possibly TRBD2 on 6 matching bases. Germline V lookup: CDR1 SGHDT, CDR2 YYEEEE. V dropped 1 base and J dropped 2 bases, with 16 bases sitting between them. The CDR3 runs to 17 residues.

The chain has TRBV5-1 and TRBJ2-2; perhaps TRBD2 as D (5 bases). V was trimmed by 0 bases and J by 3 bases, leaving 12 bases between them. This CDR3 has 16 residues. CDR1 and CDR2 from the germline V gene are SGHRS and YFSETQ. The CDR3 nucleotides are TGCGCCAGCAGCTTGGCGCCAGAGCGGTACACCGGGGAGCTGTTTTTT. It translates to CASSLAPERYTGELFF.

The chain is built from TRBV7-6 and TRBJ2-2; no firm D call. Trimming took 4 bases from V and 3 from J, leaving 15 bases between them. The CDR3 is 16 amino acids. In germline, CDR1 is SGHVS, CDR2 FNYEAQ. The CDR3 nucleotides are TGTGCCAGCAGCTCCACGCCCCACCGGGACACCGGGGAGCTGTTTTTT. Residues: CASSSTPHRDTGELFF.

This clone was recorded only once. The rearrangement joins TRBV30 to TRBJ1-5; 8 bases fit TRBD1. The V and J ends lost 0 bases and 2 bases, in that order; junction bases with no gene match: 3. The CDR3 runs 15 residues. CDR1 is GTSNPN and CDR2 is SVGIG in the germline V gene (reference sequence). Here the CDR3 reads CAWSVKDRGNQPQHF. CDR3 DNA: TGTGCCTGGAGTGTAAAGGACAGGGGCAATCAGCCCCAGCATTTT.

The chain links TRBV7-2 to TRBJ2-2; 7 bases are shared with TRBD2. V lost 4 bases, J lost 2 bases, and 4 bases stayed unmatched. The CDR3 covers 15 residues. Germline CDR1 SGHTA, CDR2 FQGNSA. In DNA form, the CDR3 reads TGTGCCAGCAGCTGGGGACTAACTAACACCGGGGAGCTGTTTTTT. Translation: CASSWGLTNTGELFF. The full variable domain, in which reference TRBV7-2 and TRBJ2-2 provide the parts outside the CDR3, is GAGVSQSPSNKVTEKGKDVELRCDPISGHTALYWYRQSLGQGLEFLIYFQGNSAPDKSGLPSDRFSAERTGGSVSTLTIQRTQQEDSAVYLCASSWGLTNTGELFFGEGSRLTVL.

This chain's CDR3 is CASSRRAVEDTQYF. Here the CDR3 DNA reads TGTGCCAGCTCACGGCGGGCGGTTGAAGATACGCAGTATTTT. The rearrangement joins TRBV18 to TRBJ2-3; D may be TRBD2 (5 bases). V lost 4 bases to trimming and J lost 5 bases, with 13 bases between them. Germline V gene lookup returns CDR1 KGHSH and CDR2 LQKENI. This CDR3 has 14 amino acids.

The chain joins TRBV30 to TRBJ1-4, with D tentatively TRBD1 (5 bases). V gave up 8 bases and J gave up 7 bases, with 23 bases separating them. In germline, CDR1 is GTSNPN, CDR2 SVGIG (reference sequence). The CDR3 has 15 residues. The CDR3 DNA follows: TGTGCCCGGGGTCTCGACAGAACGGTTGGTGAAAAACTGTTTTTT. As protein: CARGLDRTVGEKLFF.

This chain links TRBV10-2 with TRBJ1-5, with D perhaps TRBD1 (5 bases). The CDR3 is made up of 14 amino acids. Trimming removed 5 bases at V and 6 bases at J, with 14 bases between. Germline V CDR1 and CDR2: WSHSY, SAAADI. Here the CDR3 reads CASSSGTLSQPQHF. The CDR3 coding sequence is TGCGCCAGCAGTTCCGGGACCCTTAGTCAGCCCCAGCATTTT.

This clone was seen a single time. The gene calls are TRBV11-3 and TRBJ2-1, with D tentatively TRBD2 (5 bases). The CDR3 has 13 amino acids. Germline CDR1 SGHNT, CDR2 YENEEA. V lost 5 bases to trimming and J lost 4 bases, with 9 bases between them. The CDR3 DNA reads as TGTGCCAGCAGCCCCACTAGTTACAATGAGCAGTTCTTC. Its translation: CASSPTSYNEQFF. The full variable domain, its missing parts supplied by reference TRBV11-3 and TRBJ2-1, is EAGVVQSPRYKIIEKKQPVAFWCNPISGHNTLYWYLQNLGQGPELLIRYENEEAVDDSQLPKDRFSAERLKGVDSTLKIQPAELGDSAVYLCASSPTSYNEQFFGPGTRLTVL.

Concerning this clone itself: One end of the junction is discordant with germline, which a read error may explain. V is TRBV2 and J is TRBJ1-4; D is perhaps TRBD1 (5 bases). CDR1 is SNHLY and CDR2 is FYNNEI in the germline V gene. The CDR3 contains 14 residues. CDR3 protein: CASSEGVDNEKLFF. The CDR3 region has the DNA TGTGCCAGCAGCGAAGGGGTTGACAATGAAAAACTGTTTTTT.

V and J are TRBV5-1 and TRBJ2-2; TRBD2 agrees at 12 bases. The germline V gene has CDR1 SGHRS and CDR2 YFSETQ. V was pared by 4 bases and J by 0 bases, with 7 bases of the junction left unmatched. The CDR3 runs 18 residues. DNA of the CDR3: TGCGCCAGCAGCCTTAGACTAGCGGGAGCCGCGAACACCGGGGAGCTGTTTTTT. Translating it yields CASSLRLAGAANTGELFF.

The rearrangement links TRBV27 to TRBJ2-1, with D possibly being TRBD2 (6 bases). V lost 5 bases, J lost 5 bases, and 19 bases lay in between. The CDR3 covers 16 residues. The germline gives CDR1 MNHEY, CDR2 SMNVEV (reference sequence). The CDR3 DNA sequence: TGTGCCAGCAGTCCCAACCTAGCGAGATCAAACAATGAGCAGTTCTTC. Translating gives CASSPNLARSNNEQFF.

This sequence joins TRBV5-1 and TRBJ2-7; 10 nucleotides agree with TRBD2. Germline assignment: CDR1 SGHRS and CDR2 YFSETQ. The CDR3 is made up of 14 amino acids. Losses at the gene ends were 4 bases for V and 3 bases for J; bases not matched to a gene: 4. The CDR3 loop is CASSASGRGYEQYF. The CDR3 region has the DNA TGCGCCAGCAGCGCGAGCGGGAGGGGCTACGAGCAGTACTTC.

V gene TRBV18 combines with J gene TRBJ1-4, with 11 positions matching TRBD1. Germline loops: CDR1 KGHSH, CDR2 LQKENI. The J segment lost 7 bases and the V segment lost 3 bases, leaving 1 base of the junction unmatched. CDR3 length: 14 residues. The CDR3 region has the DNA TGTGCCAGCTCACCGGACAGGGGGCTTGAAAAACTGTTTTTT. Translating gives CASSPDRGLEKLFF.